This T cell receptor beta chain stems from a study of T cell changes during pregnancy in multiple sclerosis. Sequencing used immunoSEQ multiplex PCR; TCRdb keeps in-frame clones, though not all of them. The sample includes 58,000 or so clones, 90% of them seen just once. The V gene's germline CDR1 is LGHNA and CDR2 YNFKEQ. This CDR3 has 14 residues. J gave up 5 bases and V 1 base, and 0 bases lay outside the gene matches. V is TRBV4-2 and J is TRBJ2-7, with TRBD2 matching over 12 bases. This material consisted of peripheral blood, taken in the first trimester of pregnancy. The TCR sequence derives from a female donor in good health, enrolled as a control in a pregnancy study. CDR3 nucleotides: TGTGCCAGCAGCCAAGGACTAGCGGGAGACGAGCAGTACTTC. Translating gives CASSQGLAGDEQYF.